The entry below gives a single T cell receptor (beta chain) sequence along with its context. The antigen remains unidentified. The source of the sample is a study of OX40 agonist ivuxolimab in advanced cancers. Study context: Given to patients was ivuxolimab, an agonistic anti-OX40 (CD134) antibody.

Assay: immunoSEQ multiplex PCR; the TCRdb copy retains only in-frame clones and omits some. Of 57,000 or so clones listed, roughly 80% are singletons. Deletions cut 6 bases from V and 2 bases from J, with 11 bases between. Per germline, CDR1 SGHRS and CDR2 YFSETQ. This CDR3 is built from 13 residues. Study results and caveats: The authors did not determine the antigen specificity of the expanded peripheral T cells.

The TCR was taken from an adult with an advanced solid tumor such as melanoma, head and neck, liver or kidney cancer. The genes are TRBV5-1 and TRBJ2-5, with a tentative D call TRBD1 (5 bases). The material sequenced was CD4+ or CD8+ T cells sorted from blood, taken in a trial of the OX40 agonist ivuxolimab. The CDR3: CASTLRQQETQYF. CDR3 in DNA: TGCGCCAGCACCCTTCGACAGCAAGAGACCCAGTACTTC.